Listed here are 23 T cell receptor beta chains from one sample, sequenced in a study of blood T cell repertoires in COVID-19. Clones were sequenced by immunoSEQ multiplex PCR, and TCRdb holds only the in-frame ones, with some missing. There are over 250,000 clones in the sample; under 90% occur only once, and approximately 2% lies in the top ten. Material: PBMCs or T cells enriched from blood (not recorded which). The receptors come from a woman between 55 and 75 years old who had recovered from COVID-19.

This clone was found a few times. The V gene is TRBV29-1, the J gene TRBJ2-7; 13 bases match TRBD2. Germline-derived CDR1 and CDR2 are SQVTM and ANQGSEA. Losses at the gene ends were 7 bases for V and 10 bases for J; bases not matched to a gene: 13. This CDR3 has 14 amino acids. CDR3 loop: CSASVTSGGTSQYF. The CDR3 DNA follows: TGCAGCGCCTCAGTGACTAGCGGGGGGACGTCTCAGTACTTC.

V gene TRBV28 combines with J gene TRBJ1-4; D is unclear. Germline loops: CDR1 MDHEN, CDR2 SYDVKM. The V gene lost 3 bases and the J gene lost 0 bases, with 5 bases spanning the gap. The CDR3 covers 14 residues. The CDR3: CASSFGATNEKLFF. The DNA for the CDR3 is TGTGCCAGCAGTTTTGGAGCAACTAATGAAAAACTGTTTTTT.

This clone was detected only once. The J gene is TRBJ2-6, the V gene TRBV5-1, with a tentative D call TRBD2 (6 bases). CDR3 length: 16 amino acids. Germline V gene sequence: CDR1 SGHRS, CDR2 YFSETQ. Trimming stripped 4 bases from V and 0 bases from J, with 11 bases between. The CDR3 sequence: CASSPRDSSGANVLTF. CDR3 nucleotide sequence: TGCGCCAGCAGCCCTAGGGACTCCTCTGGGGCCAACGTCCTGACTTTC.

The chain couples TRBV5-1 to TRBJ2-1; no reliable D call. The length of the CDR3 is 14 residues. Per germline, CDR1 SGHRS and CDR2 YFSETQ. V was clipped by 0 bases and J by 2 bases, with 6 bases between them. The DNA for the CDR3 is TGCGCCAGCAGCTTGGCCGAGGCCTACAATGAGCAGTTCTTC. Its protein product is CASSLAEAYNEQFF.

The chain combines TRBV18 with TRBJ1-2; tentative D call: TRBD1 (5 bases). Trimming left V 3 bases short and J 5 bases short, with 7 bases between. The CDR3 extends over 12 amino acids. Germline CDR1 and CDR2: KGHSH and LQKENI. In DNA, the CDR3 is TGTGCCAGCTCACCGGACATTTATGGCTACACCTTC. This codes for CASSPDIYGYTF.

The CDR3 region is CASSLRTGRLNTEAFF. For the CDR3, the DNA is TGTGCCAGCAGTTTGAGGACAGGGAGGTTGAACACTGAAGCTTTCTTT. This sequence joins TRBV28 and TRBJ1-1, with 8 bases aligning to TRBD1. V shed 3 bases and J 0 bases; nucleotides not matched to a gene: 6. CDR1 is MDHEN and CDR2 is SYDVKM in the germline V gene. The CDR3 runs 16 residues.

V and J are TRBV7-2 and TRBJ1-6; TRBD1 agrees at 11 bases. The CDR3 extends over 14 amino acids. The V and J ends lost 8 bases and 9 bases, in that order; junction bases with no gene match: 6. Germline V gives CDR1 SGHTA, CDR2 FQGNSA. The CDR3 DNA follows: TGTGCCAGCCGACCCGGGACAGGGGGTTCACCCCTCCACTTT. Protein product: CASRPGTGGSPLHF.

This clone was detected only once. The chain is built from TRBV12-3 or TRBV12-4 and TRBJ1-2; the D gene is possibly TRBD1 (5 bases). The CDR3 runs 13 residues. The V end lost 6 bases, the J end lost 7 bases, and 15 bases lay between the germline ends. In DNA, the CDR3 is TGTGCCAGCAGGGCGACAACGGGGGGTGGCTACACCTTC. Protein: CASRATTGGGYTF.

The chain couples TRBV2 to TRBJ2-2; 8 nucleotides line up with TRBD1. J was trimmed by 7 bases and V by 5 bases; bases with no gene match: 6. The CDR3 consists of 14 residues. CDR1 is SNHLY, CDR2 FYNNEI, per germline. Here the CDR3 reads CASSQDRAIGELFF. The DNA for the CDR3 is TGTGCCAGCAGTCAGGACAGGGCAATCGGGGAGCTGTTTTTT.

The V gene is TRBV28, the J gene TRBJ1-3; TRBD1 matches 9 bases. In germline, CDR1 is MDHEN, CDR2 SYDVKM. The trim removed 8 bases at V and 0 bases at J, leaving 11 bases unmatched. The CDR3 is made up of 17 amino acids. The DNA of the CDR3 is TGTGCCAGCCGCCTTTCCGGGACAGGGAGCTCTGGAAACACCATATATTTT. This translates into CASRLSGTGSSGNTIYF.

This rearrangement joins TRBV2 to TRBJ2-5; D gene ambiguous. The CDR3 totals 13 residues. Germline V lookup: CDR1 SNHLY, CDR2 FYNNEI. V was clipped by 4 bases and J by 4 bases, with 10 bases between them. The CDR3 loop is CASSGTDRETQYF. For the CDR3, the DNA is TGTGCCAGCAGTGGCACAGACCGAGAGACCCAGTACTTC.

V is TRBV5-4 and J is TRBJ1-1; 8 nucleotides match TRBD1. The CDR3 totals 16 residues. Germline CDR1 SGHNT, CDR2 YYREEE (reference sequence). The V segment lost 6 bases and the J segment 4 bases; nucleotides outside the gene matches: 14. CDR3 sequence reads: CASTPGGGQGSTEAFF. CDR3 nucleotides: TGTGCCAGCACCCCCGGTGGTGGACAGGGTTCCACTGAAGCTTTCTTT. Supplemented by reference TRBV5-4 and TRBJ1-1, the full variable domain reads ETGVTQSPTHLIKTRGQQVTLRCSSQSGHNTVSWYQQALGQGPQFIFQYYREEENGRGNFPPRFSGLQFPNYSSELNVNALELDDSALYLCASTPGGGQGSTEAFFGQGTRLTVV.

This chain connects TRBV7-8 to TRBJ1-6; D call uncertain. Deletions cut 0 bases from V and 7 bases from J, with 10 bases between. Germline CDR1 is SGHVS and CDR2 is FQNEAQ. The CDR3 is 15 residues long. The CDR3 here is CASSLAPGGNSPLHF. CDR3 DNA: TGTGCCAGCAGCTTAGCTCCGGGTGGGAATTCACCCCTCCACTTT. The full variable domain, with the rest looked up from reference TRBV7-8 and TRBJ1-6, is GAGVSQSPRYKVAKRGQDVALRCDPISGHVSLFWYQQALGQGPEFLTYFQNEAQLDKSGLPSDRFFAERPEGSVSTLKIQRTQQEDSAVYLCASSLAPGGNSPLHFGNGTRLTVT.

The V call is TRBV5-1, the J call TRBJ2-6; 9 bases line up with TRBD1. This CDR3 comprises 15 residues. V trimming: 6 bases; J trimming: 4 bases; junction bases outside the gene matches: 5. Germline CDR1 reads SGHRS; CDR2 reads YFSETQ. The CDR3 region is CASTGTGLGANVLTF. As DNA, the CDR3 is TGCGCCAGCACCGGGACAGGGTTAGGGGCCAACGTCCTGACTTTC.

This chain uses TRBV10-2 with TRBJ1-1, with 7 nucleotides matching TRBD1. Germline assignment: CDR1 WSHSY and CDR2 SAAADI. V lost 5 bases to trimming and J lost 1 base; unmatched junction nucleotides: 1. The CDR3 loop spans 13 amino acids. CDR3: CASSRDRNTEAFF. DNA of the CDR3: TGCGCCAGCAGTAGGGACAGGAACACTGAAGCTTTCTTT.

This chain links TRBV27 with TRBJ2-7; TRBD2 aligns across 10 bases. The trim removed 4 bases at V and 1 base at J, leaving 10 bases unmatched. The CDR3 sequence is 17 residues long. Germline CDR1 reads MNHEY; CDR2 reads SMNVEV (reference sequence). The CDR3 bases are TGTGCCAGCAGTTCATTTTCCGGGACTAGCGCATCCTACGAGCAGTACTTC. Translation gives CASSSFSGTSASYEQYF.

The J gene is TRBJ2-7, the V gene TRBV18; 7 nucleotides line up with TRBD2. CDR1 and CDR2 from the germline V gene are KGHSH and LQKENI. The CDR3 covers 15 residues. Trimming at V came to 3 bases and at J to 2 bases, leaving 7 bases not matched to a gene. The CDR3 loop is CASSPGAGYPYEQYF. The CDR3 bases are TGTGCCAGCTCACCGGGAGCGGGATACCCCTACGAGCAGTACTTC.

The count of this clone is one. V is TRBV11-3 and J is TRBJ2-5, with TRBD2 as a possible D gene (7 bases). The CDR3 runs 14 residues. The germline V gene has CDR1 SGHNT and CDR2 YENEEA. Trimming took 2 bases from V and 4 from J, leaving 11 bases between them. The CDR3: CASSLRGAGETQYF. Here the CDR3 DNA reads TGTGCCAGCAGCTTACGGGGGGCTGGAGAGACCCAGTACTTC.

The chain links TRBV6-1 to TRBJ2-1; TRBD2 agrees at 7 bases. CDR1 is MNHNS and CDR2 is SASEGT in the germline V gene. The junction had 8 bases not matched to a gene; V was cut back by 1 base and J by 8 bases. The CDR3 is 15 residues long. CDR3 nucleotide sequence: TGTGCCAGCAGTGAAGGTGAAGCGGGATGGGATGAGCAGTTCTTC. Its translation is CASSEGEAGWDEQFF.

V usage is TRBV10-3 and J usage is TRBJ1-1, with D possibly TRBD1 on 5 matching bases. Germline V gene sequence: CDR1 ENHRY, CDR2 SYGVKD. The CDR3 sequence is 15 residues long. V gave up 7 bases and J gave up 4 bases, with 19 bases separating them. The CDR3 nucleotides are TGTGCCATCAACGATCGCGGGGGTCAGGTCACTGAAGCTTTCTTT. This encodes CAINDRGGQVTEAFF.

The chain couples TRBV19 to TRBJ2-2, with TRBD1 matching 7 bases. Unmatched junction bases numbered 7, after V lost 5 bases and J lost 7 bases. CDR1 and CDR2 (germline): LNHDA, SQIVND (reference sequence). The CDR3 sequence is 14 residues long. CDR3 DNA: TGTGCCAGTAGTTATCAGGGGGAGAACGGGGAGCTGTTTTTT. Translated, it gives CASSYQGENGELFF.

J is TRBJ2-7 and V is TRBV3-1 (or the pseudogene TRBV3-2); 7 bases fit TRBD1. The CDR3 contains 16 residues. With V trimmed by 4 bases and J by 4 bases, 13 bases remained unmatched. Looked up from germline, CDR1 is LGHDT and CDR2 is YNNKEL (reference sequence). The CDR3 DNA is TGTGCCAGCAGCCCACCCTCCGGGACAGCACCATACGAGCAGTACTTC. Translating gives CASSPPSGTAPYEQYF.

This clone showed up just a few times. The chain is built from TRBV28 and TRBJ2-7; tentatively, D is TRBD2 (7 bases). V was clipped by 6 bases and J by 7 bases, with 19 bases between them. Germline values: CDR1 MDHEN, CDR2 SYDVKM. The CDR3 totals 14 residues. In DNA form, the CDR3 reads TGTGCCAGCAGCCGCCAGGGGCGGGGGCGGGAGCAGTACTTC. It specifies CASSRQGRGREQYF.